A selection of T cell receptor beta chains follows, all from one sample in a study of beta chain features in type 1 diabetes. Produced via immunoSEQ multiplex PCR; TCRdb's table is partial and in-frame only. There are around 280,000 clones in the sample; 14% to 15% occur only once, and 0.015% to 0.017% lies in the top ten. The sequencing input was naive CD4+ T cells from blood. The source is a man aged 18 to 29 with type 1 diabetes. CDR3s include the opening cysteine and the closing phenylalanine or tryptophan. D genes are given only for firm matches. Size values are once, few and many counts, or a class for expanded clones, and some rows have none.

V	size	J	D	DNA	CDR3
TRBV7-2	NA	TRBJ1-1	NA	TGTGCCAGCAGCTTAGTCGGGGGGGACACTGAAGCTTTCTTT	CASSLVGGDTEAFF
TRBV19	few	TRBJ2-1	NA	TGTGCCAGTACGGCGACAGGAAGCTCCTACAATGAGCAGTTCTTC	CASTATGSSYNEQFF
TRBV7-2	NA	TRBJ2-5	NA	TGTGCCAGCAGCTCCCGGCGGGGCGGGGGCCGTCAAGAGACCCAGTACTTC	CASSSRRGGGRQETQYF
TRBV4-3	few	TRBJ1-2	NA	TGCGCCAGCAGCCCGAACCCAGACGGACTATATGGCTACACCTTC	CASSPNPDGLYGYTF
TRBV30	NA	TRBJ1-3	NA	TGTGCCTGGAGACAGGGAGCTGGAAACACCATATATTTT	CAWRQGAGNTIYF
TRBV21-1	NA	TRBJ2-4	NA	TGTGCCAGCAGCAAAGGGAACAGGGTGATAGCCAAAAACATTCAGTACTTC	CASSKGNRVIAKNIQYF
TRBV18	few	TRBJ2-2	NA	TGTGCCAGCTCAACGAGGACTTACACCGGGGAGCTGTTTTTT	CASSTRTYTGELFF
TRBV4-3	NA	TRBJ1-3	NA	TGCGCCAGCAGCCAAGGCATACAGGGAGGAAACACCATATATTTT	CASSQGIQGGNTIYF
TRBV6-5	few	TRBJ2-1	NA	TGTGCCAGCAGTTACCCCGGTGAGCAGTTCTTC	CASSYPGEQFF
TRBV30	few	TRBJ2-1	NA	TGTGCCTGGAGGGAGGCGGGACGGGTCCGTGAGCAGTTCTTC	CAWREAGRVREQFF
TRBV6-5	NA	TRBJ2-7	NA	TGTGCCAGCAGTTACAGTCCCAGGGTAAACGAGCAGTACTTC	CASSYSPRVNEQYF
TRBV7-9	NA	TRBJ1-1	NA	TGTGCCAGCAGGAGGGGGACGAACACTGAAGCTTTCTTT	CASRRGTNTEAFF
TRBV28	NA	TRBJ2-1	NA	TGTGCCAGCAGTACCAGTTGGGGGCACAACAATGAGCAGTTCTTC	CASSTSWGHNNEQFF
TRBV2	few	TRBJ2-1	TRBD1	TGTGCCAGCAGTGAAGCAACCAGGGGGCAAAATGAGCAGTTCTTC	CASSEATRGQNEQFF
TRBV25-1	few	TRBJ2-7	TRBD2	TGTGCCAGCAGTGTTCCCGGGGGGGTATCGGAGGGAGACGAGCAGTACTTC	CASSVPGGVSEGDEQYF
TRBV5-4	NA	TRBJ2-7	TRBD2	TGTGCCAGCAGCTTGGGGACTAGCGGGAGCGGATCCTACGAGCAGTACTTC	CASSLGTSGSGSYEQYF
TRBV7-6	few	TRBJ1-6	TRBD1	TGTGCCAGCAGCCCCGGACAGGGATTGCATTCACCCCTCCACTTT	CASSPGQGLHSPLHF